The clone carrying this T cell receptor beta chain was picked up many times. Its antigen is undetermined. The sample's time point: sample taken at primary tumor resection. The data originate from a study of spatial heterogeneity in lung cancer. Germline V gene sequence: CDR1 SGHTA, CDR2 FQGNSA. This CDR3 spans 13 amino acids. Trimming cost V 4 bases and J 3 bases, with 7 bases left between them. Study observations and caveats: Mutation tallies in tumors tracked expanded intratumoral alpha and beta TCR counts.

Each CDR3 protein is one row after TCRdb ran MiXCR on the 5' RACE reads. This sample carries some 16,000 distinct CDR3 sequences, around 7% of them seen once, and the ten largest clones take around a fifth. This sequence originates from a female donor with early-stage non-small cell lung cancer. The J gene is TRBJ1-5, the V gene TRBV7-2; no clear D. Sequencing used lung tumor tissue, obtained at surgery. The CDR3 sequence is CASSWGLNQPQHF. The CDR3 DNA follows: TGTGCCAGCAGCTGGGGTCTCAATCAGCCCCAGCATTTT.